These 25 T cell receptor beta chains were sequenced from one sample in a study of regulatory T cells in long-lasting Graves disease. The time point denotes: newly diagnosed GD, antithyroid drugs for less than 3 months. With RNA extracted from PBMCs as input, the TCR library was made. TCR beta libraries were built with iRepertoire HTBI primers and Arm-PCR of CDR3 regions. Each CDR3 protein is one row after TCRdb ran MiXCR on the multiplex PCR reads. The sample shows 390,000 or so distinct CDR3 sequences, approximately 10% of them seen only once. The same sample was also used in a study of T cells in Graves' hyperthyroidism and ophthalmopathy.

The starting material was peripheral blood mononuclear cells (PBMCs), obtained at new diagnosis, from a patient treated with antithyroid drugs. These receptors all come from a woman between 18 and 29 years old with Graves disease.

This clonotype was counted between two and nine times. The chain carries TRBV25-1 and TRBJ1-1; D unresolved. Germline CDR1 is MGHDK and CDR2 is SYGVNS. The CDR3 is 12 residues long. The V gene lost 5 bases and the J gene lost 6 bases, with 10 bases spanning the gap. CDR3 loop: CASSTPGAEAFF. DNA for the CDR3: TGTGCCAGCAGTACTCCAGGCGCTGAAGCTTTCTTT.

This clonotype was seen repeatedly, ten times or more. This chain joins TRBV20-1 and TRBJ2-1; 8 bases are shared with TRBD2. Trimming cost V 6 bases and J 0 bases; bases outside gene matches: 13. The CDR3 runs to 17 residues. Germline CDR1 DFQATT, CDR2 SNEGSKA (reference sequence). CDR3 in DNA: TGCAGTGCCACCCTTACTAGCGGAATGAGCTCCTACAATGAGCAGTTCTTC. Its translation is CSATLTSGMSSYNEQFF.

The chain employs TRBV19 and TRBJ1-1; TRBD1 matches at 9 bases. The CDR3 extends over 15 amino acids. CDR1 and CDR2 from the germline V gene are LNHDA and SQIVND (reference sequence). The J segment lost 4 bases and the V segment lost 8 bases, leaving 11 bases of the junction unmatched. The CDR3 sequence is CASGTGKRMGTEAFF. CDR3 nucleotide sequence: TGTGCCAGTGGGACAGGGAAGAGAATGGGCACTGAAGCTTTCTTT.

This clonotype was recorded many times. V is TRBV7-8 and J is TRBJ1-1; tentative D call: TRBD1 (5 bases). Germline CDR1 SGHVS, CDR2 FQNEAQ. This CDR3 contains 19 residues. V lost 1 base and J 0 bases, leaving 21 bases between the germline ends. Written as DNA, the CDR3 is TGTGCCAGCAGCTTAGAGGGACTACTCAAGCGCGGGTTGAACACTGAAGCTTTCTTT. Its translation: CASSLEGLLKRGLNTEAFF.

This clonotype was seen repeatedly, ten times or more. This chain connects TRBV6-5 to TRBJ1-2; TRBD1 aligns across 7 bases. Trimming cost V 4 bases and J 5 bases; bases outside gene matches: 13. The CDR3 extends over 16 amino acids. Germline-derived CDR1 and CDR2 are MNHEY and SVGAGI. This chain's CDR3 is CASSSPLTGVGYGYTF. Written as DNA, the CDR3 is TGTGCCAGCAGTTCGCCCTTAACAGGGGTAGGGTATGGCTACACCTTC.

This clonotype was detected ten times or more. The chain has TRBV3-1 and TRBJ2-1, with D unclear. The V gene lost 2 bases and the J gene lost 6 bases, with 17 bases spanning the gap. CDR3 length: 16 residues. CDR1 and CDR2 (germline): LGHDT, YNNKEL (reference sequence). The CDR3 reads CASSQLYRGSPNEQFF. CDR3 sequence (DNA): TGTGCCAGCAGCCAATTGTACCGAGGATCTCCCAATGAGCAGTTCTTC.

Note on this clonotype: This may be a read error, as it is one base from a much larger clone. The CDR3 protein is CASTFMIGGQEYNEQYF. CDR3 sequence (DNA): TGTGCCAGCACCTTTATGATTGGTGGGCAGGAGTACAATGAGCAGTACTTC. The genes are TRBV12-3 or TRBV12-4 and TRBJ2-4; D call uncertain. V was trimmed by 7 bases and J by 13 bases, leaving 32 bases between them. The CDR3 loop spans 17 amino acids.

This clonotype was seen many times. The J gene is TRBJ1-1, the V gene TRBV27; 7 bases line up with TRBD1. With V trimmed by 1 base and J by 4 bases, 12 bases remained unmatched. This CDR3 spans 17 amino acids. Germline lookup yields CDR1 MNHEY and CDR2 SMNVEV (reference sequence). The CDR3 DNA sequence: TGTGCCAGCAGTTTATTCGGGGGACAGTATTTGGTCACTGAAGCTTTCTTT. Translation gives CASSLFGGQYLVTEAFF.

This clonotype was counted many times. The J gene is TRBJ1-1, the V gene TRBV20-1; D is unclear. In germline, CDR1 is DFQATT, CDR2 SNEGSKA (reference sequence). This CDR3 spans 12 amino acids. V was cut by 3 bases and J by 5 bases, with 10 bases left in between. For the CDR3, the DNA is TGCAGTGCTAGTCGAGGAGCAACTGAAGCTTTCTTT. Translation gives CSASRGATEAFF.

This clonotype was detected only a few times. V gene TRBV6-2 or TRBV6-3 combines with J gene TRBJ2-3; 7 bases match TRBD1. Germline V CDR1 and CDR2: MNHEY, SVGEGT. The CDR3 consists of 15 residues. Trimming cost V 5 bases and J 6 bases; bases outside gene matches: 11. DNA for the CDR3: TGTGCCAGCAGTATACGGGACAGTCTGGGGGATACGCAGTATTTT. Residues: CASSIRDSLGDTQYF.

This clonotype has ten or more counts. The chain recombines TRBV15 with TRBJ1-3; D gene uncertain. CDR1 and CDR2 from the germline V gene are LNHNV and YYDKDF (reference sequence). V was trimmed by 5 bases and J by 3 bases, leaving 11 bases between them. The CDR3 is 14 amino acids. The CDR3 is CATSATTDGNTIYF. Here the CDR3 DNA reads TGTGCCACCAGCGCGACGACCGATGGAAACACCATATATTTT. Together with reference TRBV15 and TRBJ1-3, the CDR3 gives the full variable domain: DAMVIQNPRYQVTQFGKPVTLSCSQTLNHNVMYWYQQKSSQAPKLLFHYYDKDFNNEADTPDNFQSRRPNTSFCFLDIRSPGLGDTAMYLCATSATTDGNTIYFGEGSWLTVV.

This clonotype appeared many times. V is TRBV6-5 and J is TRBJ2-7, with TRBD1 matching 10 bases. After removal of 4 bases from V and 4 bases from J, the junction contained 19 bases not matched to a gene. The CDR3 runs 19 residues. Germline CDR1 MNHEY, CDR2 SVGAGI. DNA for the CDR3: TGTGCCAGCAGTTCAAGACAGGGGGCAGTGAGAGGCAACCGATACGAGCAGTACGTC. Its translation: CASSSRQGAVRGNRYEQYV.

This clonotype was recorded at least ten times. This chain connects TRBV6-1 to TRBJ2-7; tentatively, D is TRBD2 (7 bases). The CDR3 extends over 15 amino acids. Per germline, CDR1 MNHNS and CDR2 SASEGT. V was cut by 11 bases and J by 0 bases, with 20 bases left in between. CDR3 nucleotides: TGTGCCGTGATCTCCGGGGGGCTAAGCTCCTACGAGCAGTACGTC. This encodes CAVISGGLSSYEQYV.

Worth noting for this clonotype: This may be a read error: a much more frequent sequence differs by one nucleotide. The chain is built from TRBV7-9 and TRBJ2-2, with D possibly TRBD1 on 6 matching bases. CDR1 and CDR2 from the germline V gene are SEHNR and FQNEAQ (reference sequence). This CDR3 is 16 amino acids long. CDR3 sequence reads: CASSWGQQTGTGELLF. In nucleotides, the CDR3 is TGTGCCAGCAGCTGGGGACAACAGACGGGCACCGGGGAGCTGCTTTTT.

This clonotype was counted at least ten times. CDR3 sequence reads: CASSSLAGVNEQFF. The DNA of the CDR3 is TGTGCCAGCAGTTCGCTAGCGGGAGTGAATGAGCAGTTCTTC. The chain employs TRBV2 and TRBJ2-1, with 10 bases lining up with TRBD2. Germline CDR1 is SNHLY and CDR2 is FYNNEI. V lost 5 bases to trimming and J lost 7 bases; unmatched junction nucleotides: 5. The CDR3 is made up of 14 amino acids.

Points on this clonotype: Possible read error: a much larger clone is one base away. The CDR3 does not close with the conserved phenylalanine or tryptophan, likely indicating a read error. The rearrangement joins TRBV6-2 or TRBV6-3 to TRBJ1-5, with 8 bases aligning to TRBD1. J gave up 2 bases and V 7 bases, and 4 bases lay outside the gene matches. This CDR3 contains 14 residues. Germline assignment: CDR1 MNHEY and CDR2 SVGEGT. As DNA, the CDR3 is TGTGCCAGCACGAAGGACAGGGGCAATCAGCCCCAGCATCTT. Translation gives CASTKDRGNQPQHL.

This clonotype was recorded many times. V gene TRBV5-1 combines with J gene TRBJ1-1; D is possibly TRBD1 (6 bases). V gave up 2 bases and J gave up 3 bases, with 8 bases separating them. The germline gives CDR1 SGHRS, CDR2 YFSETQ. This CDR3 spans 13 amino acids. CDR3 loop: CASSFTGHTEAFF. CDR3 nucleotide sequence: TGCGCCAGCAGCTTTACAGGGCACACTGAAGCTTTCTTT.

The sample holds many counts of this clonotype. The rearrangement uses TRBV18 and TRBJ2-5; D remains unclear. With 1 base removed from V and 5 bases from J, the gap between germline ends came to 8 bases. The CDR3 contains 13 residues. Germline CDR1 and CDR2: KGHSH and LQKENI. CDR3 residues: CASSPLSSETQYF. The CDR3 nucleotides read TGTGCCAGCTCACCACTTTCGTCTGAGACCCAGTACTTC.

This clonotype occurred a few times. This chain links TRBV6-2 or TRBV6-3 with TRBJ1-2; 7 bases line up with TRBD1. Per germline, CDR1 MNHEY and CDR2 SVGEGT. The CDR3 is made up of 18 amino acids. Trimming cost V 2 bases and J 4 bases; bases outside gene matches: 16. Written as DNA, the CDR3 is TGTGCCAGCAGTTACCCGAAAGGGACAGCACGAGAAATCTATGGCTACACCTTC. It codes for CASSYPKGTAREIYGYTF.

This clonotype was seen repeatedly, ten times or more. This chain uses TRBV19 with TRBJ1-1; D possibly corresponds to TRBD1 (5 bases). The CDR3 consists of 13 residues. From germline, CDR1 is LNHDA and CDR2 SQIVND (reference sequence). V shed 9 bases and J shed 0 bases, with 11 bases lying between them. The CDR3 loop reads CASSRDLNTEAFF. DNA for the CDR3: TGTGCCAGCTCACGGGACCTGAACACTGAAGCTTTCTTT.

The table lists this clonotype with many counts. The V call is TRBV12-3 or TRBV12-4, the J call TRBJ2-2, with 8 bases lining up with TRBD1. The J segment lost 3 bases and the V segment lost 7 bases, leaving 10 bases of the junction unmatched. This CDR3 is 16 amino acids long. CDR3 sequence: CASTSLDRVDTGELFF. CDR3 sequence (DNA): TGTGCCAGCACCTCCTTGGACAGGGTGGACACCGGGGAGCTGTTTTTT.

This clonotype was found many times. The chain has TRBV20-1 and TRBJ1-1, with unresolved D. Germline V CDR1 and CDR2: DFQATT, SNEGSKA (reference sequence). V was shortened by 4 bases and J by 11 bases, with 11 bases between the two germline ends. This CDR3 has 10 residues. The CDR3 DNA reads TGCAGTGCTAAAGACCCTGGTGCTTTCTTT. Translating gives CSAKDPGAFF.

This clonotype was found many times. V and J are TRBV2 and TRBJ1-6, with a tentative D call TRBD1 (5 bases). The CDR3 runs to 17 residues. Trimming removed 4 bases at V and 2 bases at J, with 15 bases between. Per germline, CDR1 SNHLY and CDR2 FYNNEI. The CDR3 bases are TGTGCCAGCAGTGTTGCAGGGATCGGCCCCTATAATTCACCCCTCCACTTT. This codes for CASSVAGIGPYNSPLHF.

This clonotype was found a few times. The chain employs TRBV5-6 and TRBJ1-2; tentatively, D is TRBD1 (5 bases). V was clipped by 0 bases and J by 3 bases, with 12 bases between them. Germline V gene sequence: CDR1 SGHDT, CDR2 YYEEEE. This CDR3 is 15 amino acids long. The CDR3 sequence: CASSLVRSRDYGYTF. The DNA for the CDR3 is TGTGCCAGCAGCTTGGTTCGCAGCAGGGACTATGGCTACACCTTC.

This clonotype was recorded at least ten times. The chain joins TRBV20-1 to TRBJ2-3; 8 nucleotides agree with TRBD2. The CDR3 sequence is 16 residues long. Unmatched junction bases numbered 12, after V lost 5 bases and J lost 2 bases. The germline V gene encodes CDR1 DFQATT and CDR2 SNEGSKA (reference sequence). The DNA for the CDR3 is TGCAGTGCTTGGACCCCTCTAGCGGGTAACACAGATACGCAGTATTTT. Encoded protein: CSAWTPLAGNTDTQYF.